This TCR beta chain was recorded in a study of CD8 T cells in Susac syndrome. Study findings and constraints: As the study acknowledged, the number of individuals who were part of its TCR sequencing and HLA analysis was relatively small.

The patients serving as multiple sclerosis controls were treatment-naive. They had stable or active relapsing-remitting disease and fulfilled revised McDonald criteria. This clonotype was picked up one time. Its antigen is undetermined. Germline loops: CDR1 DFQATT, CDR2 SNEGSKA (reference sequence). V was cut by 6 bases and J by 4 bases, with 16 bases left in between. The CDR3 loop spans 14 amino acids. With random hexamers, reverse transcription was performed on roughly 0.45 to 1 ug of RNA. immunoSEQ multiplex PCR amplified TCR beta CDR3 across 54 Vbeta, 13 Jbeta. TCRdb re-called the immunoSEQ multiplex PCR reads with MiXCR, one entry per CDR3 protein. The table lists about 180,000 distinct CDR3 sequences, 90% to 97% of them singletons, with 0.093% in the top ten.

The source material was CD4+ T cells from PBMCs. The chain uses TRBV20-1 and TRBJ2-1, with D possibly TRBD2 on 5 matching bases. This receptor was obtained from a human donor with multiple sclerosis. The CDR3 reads CSAINTGDYNEQFF. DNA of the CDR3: TGCAGTGCGATCAATACCGGGGATTACAATGAGCAGTTCTTC.